These 28 T cell receptor beta chains were all obtained from the same sample, sequenced in a study of control samples from healthy donors and cancer patients. TCRdb's copy holds only in-frame clones and misses some; the assay was immunoSEQ multiplex PCR. The data contain roughly 140,000 clones, over 90% of them seen just once; the ten biggest clones take up approximately 2.5%. Sequences were obtained from blood. These TCRs come from a man aged 50-60 years in good health.

The V gene is TRBV19, the J gene TRBJ2-7; D may be TRBD1 (6 bases). With 1 base removed from V and 6 bases from J, the gap between germline ends came to 10 bases. Germline V gene lookup returns CDR1 LNHDA and CDR2 SQIVND (reference sequence). The CDR3 consists of 13 residues. The CDR3 sequence is CASSIGLGAEQYF. DNA of the CDR3: TGTGCCAGTAGTATAGGTTTGGGGGCCGAGCAGTACTTC. Full variable domain (missing parts from reference TRBV19 and TRBJ2-7): DGGITQSPKYLFRKEGQNVTLSCEQNLNHDAMYWYRQDPGQGLRLIYYSQIVNDFQKGDIAEGYSVSREKKESFPLTVTSAQKNPTAFYLCASSIGLGAEQYFGPGTRLTVT.

The V call is TRBV28, the J call TRBJ2-5; 9 bases align to TRBD1. Germline V gene lookup returns CDR1 MDHEN and CDR2 SYDVKM. The CDR3 is made up of 15 amino acids. Germline trimming cut 4 bases from V and 3 bases from J; bases unmatched to any gene: 6. The CDR3 DNA is TGTGCCAGCAGTTCCCATCGGACAGGGGAAGAGACCCAGTACTTC. The encoded protein is CASSSHRTGEETQYF. The full variable domain, completed using reference TRBV28 and TRBJ2-5, is DVKVTQSSRYLVKRTGEKVFLECVQDMDHENMFWYRQDPGLGLRLIYFSYDVKMKEKGDIPEGYSVSREKKERFSLILESASTNQTSMYLCASSSHRTGEETQYFGPGTRLLVL.

CDR3 nucleotide sequence: TGTGCCAGCAGTGACCTGGACAGGGGCACCTACGAGCAGTACTTC. Encoded protein: CASSDLDRGTYEQYF. V and J are TRBV6-1 and TRBJ2-7; the match to TRBD1 covers 9 bases. Per germline, CDR1 MNHNS and CDR2 SASEGT. V shed 3 bases and J 2 bases; nucleotides not matched to a gene: 5. The CDR3 loop spans 15 amino acids.

The J gene is TRBJ2-1, the V gene TRBV6-6, with D unclear. The ends were cut back, 0 bases at V and 3 bases at J, with 9 bases in the middle. Germline V gene lookup returns CDR1 MNHNY and CDR2 SVGAGI (reference sequence). CDR3 size: 15 residues. In DNA form, the CDR3 reads TGTGCCAGCAGTTACTCGAACGTAGTCTACAATGAGCAGTTCTTC. Its protein is CASSYSNVVYNEQFF.

This clone was detected once. The chain has TRBV11-3 and TRBJ1-2; 7 nucleotides line up with TRBD1. The germline V gene encodes CDR1 SGHNT and CDR2 YENEEA. With 4 bases clipped from V and 2 bases from J, the junction kept 10 bases outside the gene matches. The CDR3 has 16 residues. Here the CDR3 reads CASSCRDRHLNYGYTF. In DNA, the CDR3 is TGTGCCAGCAGCTGCCGGGACAGACATTTAAACTATGGCTACACCTTC.

The chain couples TRBV5-1 to TRBJ2-1, with no clear D. The CDR3 is 13 residues long. V shed 0 bases and J shed 0 bases, with 1 base lying between them. Germline CDR1 SGHRS, CDR2 YFSETQ. DNA of the CDR3: TGCGCCAGCAGCTTGGTCTCCTACAATGAGCAGTTCTTC. Protein sequence: CASSLVSYNEQFF.

In nucleotides, the CDR3 is TGTGCCTGGATGATTAGCGGGAGAGGCACAGATACGCAGTATTTT. This sequence encodes CAWMISGRGTDTQYF. The chain links TRBV30 to TRBJ2-3; TRBD2 agrees at 9 bases. Germline assignment: CDR1 GTSNPN and CDR2 SVGIG (reference sequence). With V trimmed by 4 bases and J by 1 base, 6 bases remained unmatched. This CDR3 is built from 15 residues. The full variable domain, its missing parts supplied by reference TRBV30 and TRBJ2-3, is SQTIHQWPATLVQPVGSPLSLECTVEGTSNPNLYWYRQAAGRGLQLLFYSVGIGQISSEVPQNLSASRPQDRQFILSSKKLLLSDSGFYLCAWMISGRGTDTQYFGPGTRLTVL.

V gene TRBV19 combines with J gene TRBJ1-1; perhaps TRBD1 as D (5 bases). Germline CDR1 LNHDA, CDR2 SQIVND (reference sequence). The CDR3 contains 15 residues. The germline V and J ends were trimmed by 5 bases and 1 base, with 14 bases remaining between them. The CDR3 nucleotides are TGTGCCAGTAGTCCCGTCCCGGGGGGGAACACTGAAGCTTTCTTT. It codes for CASSPVPGGNTEAFF.

The gene calls are TRBV7-9 and TRBJ1-1; D is undetermined. CDR1 is SEHNR and CDR2 is FQNEAQ in the germline V gene (reference sequence). V was trimmed by 4 bases and J by 1 base, leaving 13 bases between them. CDR3 size: 15 residues. As DNA, the CDR3 is TGTGCCAGCAGCTCAACCTGGCGTAGGAACACTGAAGCTTTCTTT. This codes for CASSSTWRRNTEAFF.

The V gene is TRBV29-1, the J gene TRBJ2-5; TRBD2 matches 10 bases. Germline V gene data show CDR1 as SQVTM and CDR2 as ANQGSEA. This CDR3 contains 14 residues. The trim removed 8 bases at V and 0 bases at J, leaving 6 bases unmatched. This CDR3 reads CSRQLAGDQETQYF. Written as DNA, the CDR3 is TGCAGCAGGCAGCTAGCGGGAGACCAAGAGACCCAGTACTTC.

The chain uses TRBV5-6 and TRBJ2-5; the D gene could be TRBD1 or TRBD2 (6 bases each). The CDR3 extends over 16 amino acids. Germline V gene data show CDR1 as SGHDT and CDR2 as YYEEEE. Trimming took 5 bases from V and 4 from J, leaving 21 bases between them. CDR3 sequence reads: CASRQTPKGGLETQYF. CDR3 bases: TGTGCCAGCAGACAGACTCCTAAGGGGGGCCTAGAGACCCAGTACTTC.

This clone was seen only once. The V and J genes are TRBV27 and TRBJ1-2, with a tentative D call TRBD1 (5 bases). The CDR3 length is 14 residues. Looked up from germline, CDR1 is MNHEY and CDR2 is SMNVEV (reference sequence). V was shortened by 2 bases and J by 8 bases, with 15 bases between the two germline ends. CDR3 protein: CASSLDTGSGGYTF. In DNA, the CDR3 is TGTGCCAGCAGTTTAGATACAGGCTCGGGCGGCTACACCTTC.

V usage is TRBV30 and J usage is TRBJ1-5, with unresolved D. The CDR3 has 13 residues. From germline, CDR1 is GTSNPN and CDR2 SVGIG (reference sequence). V gave up 3 bases and J gave up 9 bases, with 15 bases separating them. Here the CDR3 DNA reads TGTGCCTGGAGCCCCGGGTCTTGGGGGCCCCAGCATTTT. This encodes CAWSPGSWGPQHF.

The rearrangement links TRBV19 to TRBJ1-1; no clear D. The CDR3 covers 13 residues. The V end lost 6 bases, the J end lost 1 base, and 9 bases lay between the germline ends. Germline CDR1 is LNHDA and CDR2 is SQIVND (reference sequence). The CDR3 sequence: CASSLRENTEAFF. CDR3 DNA sequence: TGTGCCAGTAGCCTTAGAGAGAACACTGAAGCTTTCTTT.

This clone was seen a single time. The rearrangement joins TRBV14 to TRBJ2-7, with a weak D call TRBD1 (5 bases). The germline V gene has CDR1 SGHDN and CDR2 FVKESK. Trimming cost V 0 bases and J 2 bases, with 8 bases left between them. This CDR3 region has 14 residues. The DNA for the CDR3 is TGTGCCAGCAGCCAAGACACAGGTCCCTACGAGCAGTACTTC. It encodes CASSQDTGPYEQYF.

This chain joins TRBV19 and TRBJ2-2, with 9 bases matching TRBD2. Germline V gene data show CDR1 as LNHDA and CDR2 as SQIVND (reference sequence). Trimming removed 3 bases from V and 5 bases from J; junction bases left unmatched: 4. The CDR3 extends over 15 amino acids. The CDR3 reads CASSIGTSGTGELFF. CDR3 bases: TGTGCCAGTAGTATCGGCACTAGCGGGACCGGGGAGCTGTTTTTT.

CDR3 region: CASNKAGGPSNEQFF. DNA of the CDR3: TGTGCCAGCAATAAAGCGGGAGGGCCCTCCAATGAGCAGTTCTTC. The chain is built from TRBV27 and TRBJ2-1; 10 nucleotides agree with TRBD2. V lost 7 bases, J lost 6 bases, and 9 bases stayed unmatched. Germline V CDR1 and CDR2: MNHEY, SMNVEV (reference sequence). The CDR3 sequence is 15 residues long.

This clone appeared a single time. The rearrangement links TRBV27 to TRBJ1-1, with D perhaps TRBD1 (6 bases). V was trimmed by 0 bases and J by 3 bases, leaving 14 bases between them. The CDR3 has 16 residues. CDR1 MNHEY and CDR2 SMNVEV come from the germline V gene (reference sequence). CDR3 DNA sequence: TGTGCCAGCAGTTTATCGAATGGGGGCCGGGACACTGAAGCTTTCTTT. This translates into CASSLSNGGRDTEAFF.

The V and J genes are TRBV2 and TRBJ2-7, with 7 bases lining up with TRBD1. Trimming took 4 bases from V and 2 from J; bases not matched to a gene: 8. Germline assignment: CDR1 SNHLY and CDR2 FYNNEI. The CDR3 loop spans 15 amino acids. The CDR3 nucleotides are TGTGCCAGCAGTGGCTCCGGGACAGATACCTACGAGCAGTACTTC. This translates into CASSGSGTDTYEQYF.

The count of this clone is one. This chain links TRBV5-1 with TRBJ2-5, with 14 bases fitting TRBD2. Germline V gene lookup returns CDR1 SGHRS and CDR2 YFSETQ. The J segment lost 5 bases and the V segment lost 4 bases, leaving 10 bases of the junction unmatched. The CDR3 spans 17 residues. The CDR3: CASSLGTSGSIRETQYF. CDR3 DNA sequence: TGCGCCAGCAGCCTCGGGACTAGCGGGAGTATTCGCGAGACCCAGTACTTC. The variable domain in full, completed from reference TRBV5-1 and TRBJ2-5, reads KAGVTQTPRYLIKTRGQQVTLSCSPISGHRSVSWYQQTPGQGLQFLFEYFSETQRNKGNFPGRFSGRQFSNSRSEMNVSTLELGDSALYLCASSLGTSGSIRETQYFGPGTRLLVL.

The chain recombines TRBV15 with TRBJ2-7; maybe TRBD1 (6 bases). This CDR3 region has 13 residues. The germline V and J ends were trimmed by 5 bases and 2 bases, with 10 bases remaining between them. Looked up from germline, CDR1 is LNHNV and CDR2 is YYDKDF (reference sequence). This CDR3 is CATSRGGTYEQYF. The CDR3 DNA reads as TGTGCCACCAGCCGAGGGGGAACCTACGAGCAGTACTTC.

This chain links TRBV30 with TRBJ2-1, with TRBD2 matching 7 bases. The V gene's germline CDR1 is GTSNPN and CDR2 SVGIG (reference sequence). V shed 5 bases, J shed 6 bases, and the junction held 4 bases outside the gene matches. The CDR3 runs 12 residues. The CDR3 region is CAWSRESNEQFF. DNA for the CDR3: TGTGCCTGGTCGCGGGAGAGCAATGAGCAGTTCTTC.

The chain links TRBV28 to TRBJ1-2; TRBD1 aligns across 10 bases. Looked up from germline, CDR1 is MDHEN and CDR2 is SYDVKM. J gave up 6 bases and V 2 bases, and 6 bases lay outside the gene matches. CDR3 length equals 15 residues. The CDR3 bases are TGTGCCAGCAGTTTAGGGGGGACAGGGGTTGATGGCTACACCTTC. It codes for CASSLGGTGVDGYTF.

The chain carries TRBV3-1 (or the pseudogene TRBV3-2) and TRBJ2-3; the D gene could be TRBD1 or TRBD2 (6 bases each). Germline CDR1 reads LGHDT; CDR2 reads YNNKEL (reference sequence). This CDR3 is 14 amino acids long. The V end was cut by 4 bases, the J end by 9 bases, with 17 bases between. This chain's CDR3 is CASSPIRGQGTQYF. The DNA of the CDR3 is TGTGCCAGCAGCCCAATCCGGGGGCAGGGGACGCAGTATTTT.

The rearrangement joins TRBV6-1 to TRBJ1-1; D is unresolved. CDR1 is MNHNS and CDR2 is SASEGT in the germline V gene. Trimming removed 3 bases at V and 5 bases at J, with 13 bases between. This CDR3 region has 14 residues. CDR3 residues: CASSDRGLRTEAFF. The CDR3 DNA reads as TGTGCCAGCAGTGACCGCGGGTTACGGACTGAAGCTTTCTTT.

This clone was picked up one time. The J gene is TRBJ2-2, the V gene TRBV7-2; D uncertain. Germline CDR1 is SGHTA and CDR2 is FQGNSA. The CDR3 contains 15 residues. Trimming took off 1 base at V and 4 bases at J, with 10 bases between the two ends. The CDR3 DNA reads as TGTGCCAGCAGCTTAGAAGGTGGTTTCACCGGGGAGCTGTTTTTT. Its translation: CASSLEGGFTGELFF.

This rearrangement joins TRBV18 to TRBJ2-7, with TRBD1 as a possible D gene (6 bases). The CDR3 extends over 14 amino acids. Germline CDR1 and CDR2: KGHSH and LQKENI. V lost 3 bases and J 2 bases, leaving 11 bases between the germline ends. The CDR3 protein is CASSPNRETYEQYF. Here the CDR3 DNA reads TGTGCCAGCTCACCCAACAGGGAAACCTACGAGCAGTACTTC.

This chain links TRBV5-5 with TRBJ2-5; the match to TRBD2 covers 9 bases. The CDR3 is 16 amino acids. V lost 0 bases and J lost 2; bases outside the gene matches: 5. Germline V gene data show CDR1 as SGHKS and CDR2 as YYEKEE (reference sequence). The CDR3 bases are TGTGCCAGCAGCTTGGGACTAGCGGCCATACAAGAGACCCAGTACTTC. Translating gives CASSLGLAAIQETQYF.